One and the same sample provided the 20 T cell receptor beta chains below, sequenced in a study of cytomegalovirus exposure and HLA in healthy donors. Primers for the PCR totalled 60 Vbeta and 13 Jbeta. Libraries were prepared by immunoSEQ multiplex PCR; TCRdb keeps only in-frame clonotypes and omits some of them. The data contain 100,000 to 150,000 clones, 77% of them singletons. Sequenced input: PBMCs. Receptor source: a male donor in good health and CMV-seropositive.

The chain employs TRBV7-8 and TRBJ1-6; 11 nucleotides match TRBD1. This CDR3 spans 15 amino acids. With V trimmed by 5 bases and J by 7 bases, 4 bases remained unmatched. The germline gives CDR1 SGHVS, CDR2 FQNEAQ. The CDR3 region is CASSARTGGNSPLHF. Written as DNA, the CDR3 is TGTGCCAGCAGCGCCCGGACAGGGGGCAATTCACCCCTCCACTTT.

The rearrangement joins TRBV2 to TRBJ2-3, with D perhaps TRBD1 (5 bases). The germline CDR1 and CDR2 sequences are SNHLY and FYNNEI. This CDR3 is 14 amino acids long. V shed 6 bases and J shed 4 bases, with 14 bases lying between them. The CDR3 is CASRSQGVPDTQYF. For the CDR3, the DNA is TGTGCCAGCAGGAGTCAGGGTGTCCCAGATACGCAGTATTTT.

CDR3 nucleotides: TGTGCCAGCAGTCCGCGGGCCCGGGTTTACGAGCAGTACTTC. Amino acid sequence: CASSPRARVYEQYF. The rearrangement links TRBV27 to TRBJ2-7; the D gene is possibly TRBD2 (5 bases). Germline assignment: CDR1 MNHEY and CDR2 SMNVEV (reference sequence). The CDR3 has 14 residues. V was shortened by 5 bases and J by 4 bases, with 15 bases between the two germline ends.

This clone has only a few counts. The J gene is TRBJ1-5, the V gene TRBV5-8, with 8 bases that match TRBD1. CDR3 size: 14 residues. V lost 4 bases, J lost 5 bases, and 5 bases stayed unmatched. Germline lookup yields CDR1 SGHTS and CDR2 YDEGEE. As DNA, the CDR3 is TGTGCCAGCAGCCTAGGACAGGGAGATCAGCCCCAGCATTTT. It codes for CASSLGQGDQPQHF.

J is TRBJ1-2 and V is TRBV11-1, with unresolved D. Deletions cut 1 base from V and 4 bases from J, with 7 bases between. In germline, CDR1 is SGHAT, CDR2 FQDESV (reference sequence). This CDR3 contains 13 residues. CDR3 region: CASSLGAGYGYTF. The CDR3 bases are TGTGCCAGCAGCTTAGGGGCCGGCTATGGCTACACCTTC.

V and J are TRBV29-1 and TRBJ2-7; a possible D gene is TRBD2 (6 bases). V was cut by 4 bases and J by 1 base, with 8 bases left in between. The CDR3 length is 12 residues. Germline V gives CDR1 SQVTM, CDR2 ANQGSEA. The CDR3 DNA is TGCAGCGTTGCGGAGGGGTCCTACGAGCAGTACTTC. Its translation is CSVAEGSYEQYF.

V is TRBV9 and J is TRBJ2-2; 13 bases map to TRBD2. The V and J ends lost 3 bases and 4 bases, in that order; junction bases with no gene match: 3. There are 16 residues in the CDR3. The germline CDR1 and CDR2 sequences are SGDLS and YYNGEE. The CDR3 is CASSAGLAGITGELFF. CDR3 nucleotides: TGTGCCAGCAGCGCGGGACTAGCGGGAATCACCGGGGAGCTGTTTTTT. Looking up the rest from reference TRBV9 and TRBJ2-2 gives the full variable domain: DSGVTQTPKHLITATGQRVTLRCSPRSGDLSVYWYQQSLDQGLQFLIQYYNGEERAKGNILERFSAQQFPDLHSELNLSSLELGDSALYFCASSAGLAGITGELFFGEGSRLTVL.

Only a few counts were recorded for this clone. The V call is TRBV28, the J call TRBJ2-7, with D hard to call. V lost 1 base and J lost 1, with 5 bases in between. The germline CDR1 and CDR2 sequences are MDHEN and SYDVKM. CDR3 length: 13 amino acids. This CDR3 reads CASSLSQSYEQYF. The CDR3, as DNA: TGTGCCAGCAGTTTATCGCAGTCCTACGAGCAGTACTTC.

The CDR3 spells CASRTSGPLRQPQHF. In DNA form, the CDR3 reads TGTGCCAGTAGAACCTCAGGGCCGCTGAGGCAGCCCCAGCATTTT. The gene calls are TRBV19 and TRBJ1-5, with a possible D match to TRBD1 (5 bases). The V gene lost 6 bases and the J gene lost 7 bases, with 19 bases spanning the gap. The CDR3 has 15 residues. The germline V gene encodes CDR1 LNHDA and CDR2 SQIVND (reference sequence).

The chain carries TRBV5-4 and TRBJ2-7; D possibly corresponds to TRBD1 (6 bases). CDR3 length: 14 residues. Per germline, CDR1 SGHNT and CDR2 YYREEE (reference sequence). The germline V and J ends were trimmed by 1 base and 6 bases, with 14 bases remaining between them. For the CDR3, the DNA is TGTGCCAGCAGCTTGTGGGACAAAGCGGCCGAGCAGTACTTC. This codes for CASSLWDKAAEQYF.

Here the CDR3 DNA reads TGTGCCAGCAGTCGAGTACGGGAGACCCAGTACTTC. Its translation: CASSRVRETQYF. The chain recombines TRBV27 with TRBJ2-5; D unresolved. Germline CDR1 reads MNHEY; CDR2 reads SMNVEV (reference sequence). Trimming pared 5 bases from V and 5 bases from J, leaving 9 bases between. CDR3 length: 12 residues.

J is TRBJ1-5 and V is TRBV19, with 7 bases matching TRBD1. CDR3 length: 16 amino acids. V gave up 3 bases and J gave up 0 bases; unmatched junction bases: 5. Germline loops: CDR1 LNHDA, CDR2 SQIVND (reference sequence). The CDR3 DNA is TGTGCCAGTAGTATCGAAGGGGGCTATAGCAATCAGCCCCAGCATTTT. Encoded protein: CASSIEGGYSNQPQHF.

The chain couples TRBV10-3 to TRBJ1-5; the match to TRBD1 covers 12 bases. The CDR3 is 15 amino acids. The V and J ends lost 3 bases and 6 bases, in that order; junction bases with no gene match: 3. The germline gives CDR1 ENHRY, CDR2 SYGVKD. The CDR3 bases are TGTGCCATCAGTGAATTGGGACAGGGGGCTCAGCCCCAGCATTTT. It translates to CAISELGQGAQPQHF.

The chain is built from TRBV5-5 and TRBJ2-5, with 9 bases matching TRBD2. The CDR3 has 17 amino acids. Trimming took 3 bases from V and 5 from J; bases not matched to a gene: 14. Per germline, CDR1 SGHKS and CDR2 YYEKEE (reference sequence). Written as DNA, the CDR3 is TGTGCCAGCAGCTCCGGGGCGGGAGGGCCCTCTAGTGAGACCCAGTACTTC. Translation: CASSSGAGGPSSETQYF.

V and J are TRBV9 and TRBJ2-7; D unresolved. The length of the CDR3 is 14 residues. V was pared by 0 bases and J by 2 bases, with 9 bases between. CDR1 and CDR2 from the germline V gene are SGDLS and YYNGEE. CDR3 region: CASSVEPDPYEQYF. DNA of the CDR3: TGTGCCAGCAGCGTAGAACCAGATCCCTACGAGCAGTACTTC.

This clone is a singleton in its sample. V is TRBV7-7 and J is TRBJ2-1; 8 positions match TRBD2. CDR1 is SSHAT and CDR2 is FNYEAQ in the germline V gene (reference sequence). There are 17 residues in the CDR3. V trimming: 5 bases; J trimming: 5 bases; junction bases outside the gene matches: 14. CDR3 sequence: CASSPISGGLPDNEQFF. CDR3 bases: TGTGCCAGCAGCCCTATTTCGGGGGGGCTTCCCGACAATGAGCAGTTCTTC. Drawing the rest from reference TRBV7-7 and TRBJ2-1, the complete variable domain is GAGVSQSPRYKVTKRGQDVTLRCDPISSHATLYWYQQALGQGPEFLTYFNYEAQPDKSGLPSDRFSAERPEGSISTLTIQRTEQRDSAMYRCASSPISGGLPDNEQFFGPGTRLTVL.

The V gene is TRBV15, the J gene TRBJ2-2; D not certain. The CDR3 sequence is 15 residues long. With 1 base removed from V and 1 base from J, the gap between germline ends came to 7 bases. CDR1 and CDR2 from the germline V gene are LNHNV and YYDKDF (reference sequence). The CDR3 loop reads CATSRGGGNTGELFF. CDR3 in DNA: TGTGCCACCAGCAGAGGAGGCGGGAACACCGGGGAGCTGTTTTTT.

The gene calls are TRBV9 and TRBJ1-3; TRBD1 matches 9 bases. CDR3 size: 16 residues. With 0 bases clipped from V and 2 bases from J, the junction kept 3 bases outside the gene matches. The germline CDR1 and CDR2 sequences are SGDLS and YYNGEE. This CDR3 is CASSVENRGPGNTIYF. CDR3 sequence (DNA): TGTGCCAGCAGCGTAGAGAACAGGGGGCCTGGAAACACCATATATTTT.

The rearrangement uses TRBV7-9 and TRBJ1-1; possibly TRBD1 for D (5 bases). CDR1 SEHNR and CDR2 FQNEAQ come from the germline V gene (reference sequence). The CDR3 is 14 residues long. Trimming pared 2 bases from V and 1 base from J, leaving 8 bases between. The CDR3 reads CASSLSQGNTEAFF. The CDR3 DNA reads as TGTGCCAGCAGCTTAAGCCAGGGGAACACTGAAGCTTTCTTT.

The genes are TRBV7-3 and TRBJ2-1; the match to TRBD1 covers 9 bases. Trimming took 6 bases from V and 5 from J; bases not matched to a gene: 8. The germline gives CDR1 SGHTA, CDR2 FQGTGA. The CDR3 contains 15 residues. The CDR3 nucleotides are TGTGCCAGCAGGAACCCGGGACAGGGTGACAATGAGCAGTTCTTC. As protein: CASRNPGQGDNEQFF.